This T cell receptor beta chain comes out of a study of blood T cell repertoires in COVID-19. The CDR3 loop spans 15 amino acids. Trimming at V came to 0 bases and at J to 4 bases, leaving 5 bases not matched to a gene. Per the germline V gene, CDR1 is SGDLS and CDR2 is YYNGEE. Using immunoSEQ multiplex PCR, the repertoire was profiled, and TCRdb retains in-frame clones only, with some absent. Counted here are a few hundred thousand clones, about 85% occurring once; the ten biggest clones make up approximately 5%. The origin of this receptor is a woman younger than 45 who had recovered from COVID-19. The sequencing input was PBMCs or T cells enriched from blood (not recorded which). The chain carries TRBV9 and TRBJ2-7, with 9 nucleotides matching TRBD2. CDR3 DNA: TGTGCCAGCAGCGTAGCTCCTAGCGGGGAATACGAGCAGTACTTC. As protein: CASSVAPSGEYEQYF.